The entry below gives a single T cell receptor (beta chain) sequence along with its context. Its antigen is as yet unknown. Time point defined: blood 2 weeks post-SBRT. As to treatment: 15 Gy SBRT to primary tumor, nephrectomy 4 weeks later. After SBRT, blood was collected at 2 and 4 weeks, plus baseline. The sample originates from a study of radiation and T cells in renal cell carcinoma. Overall study: Nephrectomy followed 15 Gy stereotactic body radiation by 4 weeks.

This CDR3 region has 15 residues. V lost 6 bases and J lost 1, with 13 bases in between. Germline CDR1 is SEHNR and CDR2 is FQNEAQ (reference sequence). The assay was immunoSEQ multiplex PCR, and TCRdb's table has in-frame clones only and misses some. Of some 150,000 clones listed, roughly 87% are singletons. General study results and limits: Top tumor clonotypes rose in blood 2 weeks post-radiation, then contracted. Without pretreatment biopsies, baseline tumor clonotype presence was undetermined.

Sample: blood, taken from a patient whose treatment included radiotherapy and nephrectomy. The chain couples TRBV7-9 to TRBJ2-1, with D perhaps matching TRBD1 (6 bases). This sequence originates from a woman in her forties or fifties with renal cell carcinoma. CDR3 residues: CASSLTGLSYNEQFF. CDR3 bases: TGTGCCAGCAGTCTTACAGGGTTGTCCTACAATGAGCAGTTCTTC.